This TCR beta chain appears in the sequencing data of a study of control samples from healthy donors and cancer patients. Only in-frame clones appear in the TCRdb table, and some are missing; sequencing was by immunoSEQ multiplex PCR. The table shows about 120,000 clones, with under 95% occurring only once. V was trimmed by 5 bases and J by 7 bases, leaving 5 bases between them. The CDR3 consists of 11 residues. Per the germline V gene, CDR1 is PRHDT and CDR2 is FYEKMQ (reference sequence). The receptor was isolated from a man aged 50 to 60 with head and neck cancer. This sequence joins TRBV13 and TRBJ2-2, with D hard to call. Material for sequencing was PBMCs. In nucleotides, the CDR3 is TGTGCCAGCAGCCCCGGCGGGGAGCTGTTTTTT. Translation: CASSPGGELFF. Based on the CDR3 plus reference TRBV13 and TRBJ2-2, the full variable domain is AAGVIQSPRHLIKEKRETATLKCYPIPRHDTVYWYQQGPGQDPQFLISFYEKMQSDKGSIPDRFSAQQFSDYHSELNMSSLELGDSALYFCASSPGGELFFGEGSRLTVL.